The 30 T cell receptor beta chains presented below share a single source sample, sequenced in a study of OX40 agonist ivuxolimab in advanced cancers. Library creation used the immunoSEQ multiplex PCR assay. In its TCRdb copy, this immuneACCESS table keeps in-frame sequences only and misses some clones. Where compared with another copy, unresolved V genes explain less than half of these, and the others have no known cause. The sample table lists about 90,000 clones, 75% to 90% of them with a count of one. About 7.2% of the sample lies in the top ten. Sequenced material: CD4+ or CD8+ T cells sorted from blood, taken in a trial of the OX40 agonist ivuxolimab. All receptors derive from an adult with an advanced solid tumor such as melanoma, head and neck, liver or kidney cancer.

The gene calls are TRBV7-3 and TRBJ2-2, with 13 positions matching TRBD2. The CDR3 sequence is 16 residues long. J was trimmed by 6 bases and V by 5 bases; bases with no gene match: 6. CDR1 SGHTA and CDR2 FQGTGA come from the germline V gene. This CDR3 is CASSPTSGRASGELFF. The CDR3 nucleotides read TGTGCCAGCAGCCCAACTAGCGGGAGGGCCTCCGGGGAGCTGTTTTTT.

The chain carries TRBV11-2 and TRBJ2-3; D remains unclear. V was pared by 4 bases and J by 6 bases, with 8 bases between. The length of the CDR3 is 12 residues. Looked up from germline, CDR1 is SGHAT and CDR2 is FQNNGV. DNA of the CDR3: TGTGCCAGCAGCTCCCTGGTGGATACGCAGTATTTT. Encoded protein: CASSSLVDTQYF.

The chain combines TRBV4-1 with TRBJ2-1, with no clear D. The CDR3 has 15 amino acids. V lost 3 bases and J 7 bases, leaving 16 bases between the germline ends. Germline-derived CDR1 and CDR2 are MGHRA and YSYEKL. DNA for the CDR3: TGCGCCAGCAGCCATCAATTCCTAAACCGAAATGAGCAGTTCTTC. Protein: CASSHQFLNRNEQFF.

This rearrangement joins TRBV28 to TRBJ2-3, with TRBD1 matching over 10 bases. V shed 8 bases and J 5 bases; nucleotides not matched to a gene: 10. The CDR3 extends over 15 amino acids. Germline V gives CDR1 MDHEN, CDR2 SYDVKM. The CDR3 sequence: CASLPRDRGQDTQYF. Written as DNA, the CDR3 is TGTGCCAGCCTCCCCCGGGACAGGGGACAAGATACGCAGTATTTT. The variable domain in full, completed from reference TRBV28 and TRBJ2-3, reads DVKVTQSSRYLVKRTGEKVFLECVQDMDHENMFWYRQDPGLGLRLIYFSYDVKMKEKGDIPEGYSVSREKKERFSLILESASTNQTSMYLCASLPRDRGQDTQYFGPGTRLTVL.

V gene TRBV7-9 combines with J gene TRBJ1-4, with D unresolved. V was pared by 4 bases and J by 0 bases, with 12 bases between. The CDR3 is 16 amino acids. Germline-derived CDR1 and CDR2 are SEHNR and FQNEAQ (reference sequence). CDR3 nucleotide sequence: TGTGCCAGCAGCTCGAGCTGGTCCGCAACTAATGAAAAACTGTTTTTT. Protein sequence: CASSSSWSATNEKLFF.

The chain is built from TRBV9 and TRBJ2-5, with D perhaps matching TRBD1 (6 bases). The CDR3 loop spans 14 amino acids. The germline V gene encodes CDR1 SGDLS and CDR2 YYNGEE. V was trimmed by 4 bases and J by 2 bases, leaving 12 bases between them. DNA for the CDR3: TGTGCCAGCAGCACCGGGACAAAACAAGAGACCCAGTACTTC. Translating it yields CASSTGTKQETQYF.

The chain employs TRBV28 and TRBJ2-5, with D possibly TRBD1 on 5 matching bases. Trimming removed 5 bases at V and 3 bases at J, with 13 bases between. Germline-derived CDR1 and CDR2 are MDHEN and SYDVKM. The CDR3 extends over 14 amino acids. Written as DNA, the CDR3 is TGTGCCAGCAGTGTGCCAGGGTTGGAAGAGACCCAGTACTTC. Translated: CASSVPGLEETQYF. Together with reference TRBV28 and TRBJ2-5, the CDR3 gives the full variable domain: DVKVTQSSRYLVKRTGEKVFLECVQDMDHENMFWYRQDPGLGLRLIYFSYDVKMKEKGDIPEGYSVSREKKERFSLILESASTNQTSMYLCASSVPGLEETQYFGPGTRLLVL.

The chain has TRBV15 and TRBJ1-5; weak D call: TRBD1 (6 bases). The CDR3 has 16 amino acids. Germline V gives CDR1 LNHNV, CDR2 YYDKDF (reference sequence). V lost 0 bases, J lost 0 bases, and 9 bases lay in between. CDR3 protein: CATSRDRQDSNQPQHF. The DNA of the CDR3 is TGTGCCACCAGCAGAGATCGACAGGATAGCAATCAGCCCCAGCATTTT.

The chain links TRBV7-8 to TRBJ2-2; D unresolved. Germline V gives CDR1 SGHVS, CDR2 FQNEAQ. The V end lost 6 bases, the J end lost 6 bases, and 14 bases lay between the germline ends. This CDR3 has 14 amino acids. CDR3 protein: CASSVGGVPGELFF. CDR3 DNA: TGTGCCAGCAGTGTGGGTGGGGTCCCCGGGGAGCTGTTTTTT.

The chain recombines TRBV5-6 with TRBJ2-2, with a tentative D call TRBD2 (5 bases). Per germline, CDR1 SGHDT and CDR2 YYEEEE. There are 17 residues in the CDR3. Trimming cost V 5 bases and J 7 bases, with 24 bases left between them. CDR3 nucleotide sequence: TGTGCCAGCAGACGTTGGACCCTGAGAGGGTGGGGCGGGGAGCTGTTTTTT. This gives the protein CASRRWTLRGWGGELFF.

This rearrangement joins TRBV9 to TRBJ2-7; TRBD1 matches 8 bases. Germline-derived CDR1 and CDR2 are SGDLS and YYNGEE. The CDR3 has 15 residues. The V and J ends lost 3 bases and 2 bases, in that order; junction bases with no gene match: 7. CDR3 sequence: CASSAGQGEAYEQYF. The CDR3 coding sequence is TGTGCCAGCAGCGCCGGACAGGGTGAAGCCTACGAGCAGTACTTC.

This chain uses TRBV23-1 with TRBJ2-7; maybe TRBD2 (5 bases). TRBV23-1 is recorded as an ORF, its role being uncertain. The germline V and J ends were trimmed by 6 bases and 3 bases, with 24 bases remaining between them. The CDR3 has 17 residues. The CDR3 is CASSPCKSGLTGYEQYF. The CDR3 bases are TGCGCCAGCAGCCCATGTAAGAGCGGCCTCACGGGCTACGAGCAGTACTTC.

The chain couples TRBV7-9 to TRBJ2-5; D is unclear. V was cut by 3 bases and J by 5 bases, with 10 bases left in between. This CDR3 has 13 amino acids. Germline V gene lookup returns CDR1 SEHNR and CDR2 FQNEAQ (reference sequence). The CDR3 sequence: CASSFLVGETQYF. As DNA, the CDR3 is TGTGCCAGCAGCTTTCTAGTGGGGGAGACCCAGTACTTC.

The CDR3 nucleotides are TGTGCCAGCAGCGCGGGACAGGGATTCGGTGAAAAACTGTTTTTT. This encodes CASSAGQGFGEKLFF. The chain recombines TRBV9 with TRBJ1-4, with 9 bases aligning to TRBD1. Germline V gene sequence: CDR1 SGDLS, CDR2 YYNGEE. The CDR3 consists of 15 residues. V lost 3 bases, J lost 7 bases, and 7 bases stayed unmatched.

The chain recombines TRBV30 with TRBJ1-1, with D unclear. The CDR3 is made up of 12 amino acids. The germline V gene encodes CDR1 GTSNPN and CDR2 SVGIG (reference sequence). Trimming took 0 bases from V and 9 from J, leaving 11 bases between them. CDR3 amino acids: CAWSVVGRKAFF. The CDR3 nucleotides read TGTGCCTGGAGTGTTGTTGGCAGAAAAGCTTTCTTT.

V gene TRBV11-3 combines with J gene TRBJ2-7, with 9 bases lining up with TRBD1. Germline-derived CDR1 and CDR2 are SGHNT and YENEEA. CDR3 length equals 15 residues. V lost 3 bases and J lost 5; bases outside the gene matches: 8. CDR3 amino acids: CASSFPGQGINEQYF. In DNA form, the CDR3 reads TGTGCCAGCAGCTTCCCGGGACAGGGCATCAACGAGCAGTACTTC.

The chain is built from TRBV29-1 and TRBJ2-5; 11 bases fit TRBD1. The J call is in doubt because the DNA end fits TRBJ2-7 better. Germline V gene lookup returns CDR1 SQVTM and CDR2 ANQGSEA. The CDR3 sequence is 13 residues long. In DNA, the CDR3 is TGCAGCGTGGCCGGGACAGGGGGCTACGAGCAGTACTTC. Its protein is CSVAGTGGYEQYF.

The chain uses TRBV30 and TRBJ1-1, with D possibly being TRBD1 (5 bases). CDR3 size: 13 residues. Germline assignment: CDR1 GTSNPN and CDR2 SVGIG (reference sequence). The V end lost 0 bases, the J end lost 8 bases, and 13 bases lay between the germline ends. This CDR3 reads CAWSVGASAEAFF. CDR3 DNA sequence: TGTGCCTGGAGTGTAGGGGCCAGCGCAGAAGCTTTCTTT. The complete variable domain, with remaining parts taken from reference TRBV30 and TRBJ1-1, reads SQTIHQWPATLVQPVGSPLSLECTVEGTSNPNLYWYRQAAGRGLQLLFYSVGIGQISSEVPQNLSASRPQDRQFILSSKKLLLSDSGFYLCAWSVGASAEAFFGQGTRLTVV.

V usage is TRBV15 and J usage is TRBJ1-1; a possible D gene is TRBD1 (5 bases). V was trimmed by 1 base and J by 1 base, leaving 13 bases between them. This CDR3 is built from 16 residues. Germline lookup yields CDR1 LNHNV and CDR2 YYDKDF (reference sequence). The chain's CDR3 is CATSRGIWGANTEAFF. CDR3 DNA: TGTGCCACCAGCAGAGGAATATGGGGCGCGAACACTGAAGCTTTCTTT.

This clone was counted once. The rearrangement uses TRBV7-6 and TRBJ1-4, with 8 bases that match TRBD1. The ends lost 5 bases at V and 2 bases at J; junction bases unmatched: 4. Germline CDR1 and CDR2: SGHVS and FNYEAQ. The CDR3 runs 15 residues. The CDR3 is CASSPRTGTNEKLFF. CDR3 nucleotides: TGTGCCAGCAGCCCAAGGACAGGGACTAATGAAAAACTGTTTTTT.

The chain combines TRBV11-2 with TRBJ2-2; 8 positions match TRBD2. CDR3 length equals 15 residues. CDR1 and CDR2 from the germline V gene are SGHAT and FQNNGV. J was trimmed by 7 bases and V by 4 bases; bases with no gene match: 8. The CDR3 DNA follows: TGTGCCAGCAGCTCAGAGCGGGAGCTGGGCGGGGAGCTGTTTTTT. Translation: CASSSERELGGELFF.

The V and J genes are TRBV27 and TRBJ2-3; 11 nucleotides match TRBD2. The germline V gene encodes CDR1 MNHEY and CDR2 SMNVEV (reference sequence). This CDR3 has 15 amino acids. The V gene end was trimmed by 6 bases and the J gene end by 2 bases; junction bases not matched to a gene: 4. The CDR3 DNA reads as TGTGCCAGCAGCTTTAGCGGGAGGGCCACAGATACGCAGTATTTT. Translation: CASSFSGRATDTQYF.

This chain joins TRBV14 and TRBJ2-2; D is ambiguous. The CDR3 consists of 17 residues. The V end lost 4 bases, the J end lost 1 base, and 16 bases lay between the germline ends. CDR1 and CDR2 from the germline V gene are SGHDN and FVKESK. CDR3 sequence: CASSPGPLRGNTGELFF. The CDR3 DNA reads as TGTGCCAGCAGCCCCGGGCCCCTTAGAGGGAACACCGGGGAGCTGTTTTTT.

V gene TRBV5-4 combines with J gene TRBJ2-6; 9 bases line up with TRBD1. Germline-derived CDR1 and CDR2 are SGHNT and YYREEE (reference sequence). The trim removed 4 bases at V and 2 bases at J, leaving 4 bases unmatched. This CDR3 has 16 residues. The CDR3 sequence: CASSNGQGTGANVLTF. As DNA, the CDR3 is TGTGCCAGCAGCAATGGACAGGGGACTGGGGCCAACGTCCTGACTTTC.

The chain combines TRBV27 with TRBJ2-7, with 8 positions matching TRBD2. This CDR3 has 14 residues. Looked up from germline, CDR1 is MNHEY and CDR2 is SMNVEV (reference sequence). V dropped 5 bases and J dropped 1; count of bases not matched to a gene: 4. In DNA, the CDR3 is TGTGCCAGCAGTCGGACTAGCACTTCCTACGAGCAGTACTTC. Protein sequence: CASSRTSTSYEQYF.

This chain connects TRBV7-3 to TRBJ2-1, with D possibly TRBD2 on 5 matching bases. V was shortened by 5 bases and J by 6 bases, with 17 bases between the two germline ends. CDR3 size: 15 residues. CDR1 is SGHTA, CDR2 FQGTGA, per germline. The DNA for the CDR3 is TGTGCCAGCAGCCGACCGGACTCCCTCAGCAATGAGCAGTTCTTC. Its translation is CASSRPDSLSNEQFF.

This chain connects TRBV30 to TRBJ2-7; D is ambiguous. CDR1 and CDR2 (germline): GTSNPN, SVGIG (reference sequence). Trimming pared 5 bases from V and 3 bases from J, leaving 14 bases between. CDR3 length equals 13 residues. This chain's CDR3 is CAWDGRSGYEQYF. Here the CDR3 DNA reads TGTGCCTGGGATGGACGGTCCGGCTACGAGCAGTACTTC.

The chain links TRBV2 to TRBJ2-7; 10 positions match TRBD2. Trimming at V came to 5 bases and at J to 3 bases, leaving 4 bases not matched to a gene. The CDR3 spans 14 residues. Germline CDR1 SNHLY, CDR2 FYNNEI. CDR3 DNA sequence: TGTGCCAGCAGTCCTTCTAGCGGGGGCTACGAGCAGTACTTC. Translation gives CASSPSSGGYEQYF.

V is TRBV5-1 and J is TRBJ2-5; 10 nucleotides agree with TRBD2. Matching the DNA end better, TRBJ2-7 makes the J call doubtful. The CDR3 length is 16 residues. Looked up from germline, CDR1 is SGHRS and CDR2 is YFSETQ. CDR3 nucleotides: TGCGCCAGCAGCCTTTGGCCTAGCGGGAGTGCCGACGAGCAGTACTTC. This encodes CASSLWPSGSADEQYF.

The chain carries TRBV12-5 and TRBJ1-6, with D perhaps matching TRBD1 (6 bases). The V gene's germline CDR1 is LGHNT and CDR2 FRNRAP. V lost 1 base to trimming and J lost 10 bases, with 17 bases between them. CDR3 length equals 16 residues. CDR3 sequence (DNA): TGTGCTAGTGGTTTGGGGATGACAGGCGCGGGCTCACCCCTCCACTTT. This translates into CASGLGMTGAGSPLHF.